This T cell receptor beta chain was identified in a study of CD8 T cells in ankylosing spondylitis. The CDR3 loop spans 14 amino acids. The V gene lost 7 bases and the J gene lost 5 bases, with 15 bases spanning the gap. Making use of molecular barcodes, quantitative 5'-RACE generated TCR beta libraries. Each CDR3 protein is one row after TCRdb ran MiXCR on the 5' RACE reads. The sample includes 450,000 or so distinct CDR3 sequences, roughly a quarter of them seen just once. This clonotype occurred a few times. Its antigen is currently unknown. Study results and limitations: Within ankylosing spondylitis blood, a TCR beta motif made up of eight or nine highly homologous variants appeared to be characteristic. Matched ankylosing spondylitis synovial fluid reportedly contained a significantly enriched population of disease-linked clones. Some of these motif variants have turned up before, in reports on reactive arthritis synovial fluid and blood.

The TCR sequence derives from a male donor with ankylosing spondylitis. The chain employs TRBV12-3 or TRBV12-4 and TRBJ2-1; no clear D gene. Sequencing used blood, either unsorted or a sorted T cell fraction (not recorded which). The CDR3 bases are TGTGCCAGCACTCCAGTGGCGGCCAACAATGAGCAGTTCTTC. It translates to CASTPVAANNEQFF.